The table lists the clone carrying this TCR beta chain with a few counts. The antigen is not known. TCRdb itself ran the PCR reads through MiXCR, one entry per CDR3 protein. The table includes 35,000 to 45,000 distinct CDR3 sequences, approximately 19% detected once. Sorted inputs of roughly 20,000 to 1,000,000 cells, with 10%, 30% or 50% RNA, yielded naive CD8 libraries. In the sort, naive CD8 T cells were defined as CD8+CD4-CCR7+CD45RA+. Per the germline V gene, CDR1 is MNHEY and CDR2 is SVGEGT. CDR3 length: 14 amino acids. V lost 1 base and J 0 bases, leaving 6 bases between the germline ends. The record originates from a study of molecular identifiers for immune sequencing clone quantification. Whole-study results and caveats: With a barcode shared among identical TCR molecules, highly expanded clone sizes could be underestimated.

The J gene is TRBJ2-5, the V gene TRBV6-2 or TRBV6-3; unclear D gene. Source material: naive CD8+ T cells from blood, with Jurkat cell RNA spiked in. The subset is: FACS-sorted CD8+CD4-CCR7+CD45RA+ naive T cells. The TCR originated in a human donor in good health. Some libraries in this study had Jurkat cell RNA spiked in. In DNA, the CDR3 is TGTGCCAGCAGTTACTTGGCTCACCAAGAGACCCAGTACTTC. This encodes CASSYLAHQETQYF.